The 16 T cell receptor beta chains given below trace back to one sample, sequenced in a study of T cell responses to AZD1222 COVID-19 vaccine. Libraries were prepared by immunoSEQ multiplex PCR; TCRdb keeps only in-frame clonotypes and omits some of them. Of 110,000 to 150,000 clones listed, roughly 90% are singletons. The material was peripheral blood, obtained on day 0 of AZD1222 vaccination. These receptor sequences come from an adult in good health.

This sequence joins TRBV11-2 and TRBJ2-5; TRBD1 is a possible D gene (6 bases). The ends were cut back, 6 bases at V and 4 bases at J, with 24 bases in the middle. The CDR3 has 17 residues. CDR1 is SGHAT and CDR2 is FQNNGV in the germline V gene. CDR3 amino acids: CASSHGSGTRGRETQYF. The DNA of the CDR3 is TGTGCCAGCAGTCACGGTTCCGGGACACGCGGCCGAGAGACCCAGTACTTC.

The chain employs TRBV12-3 or TRBV12-4 and TRBJ1-5; D ambiguous. CDR3 length equals 13 residues. V lost 5 bases and J 3 bases, leaving 8 bases between the germline ends. In DNA, the CDR3 is TGTGCCAGCAGTCGGACCTCCAATCAGCCCCAGCATTTT. Translation: CASSRTSNQPQHF.

J is TRBJ1-1 and V is TRBV10-2; 7 nucleotides match TRBD1. CDR3 length: 13 residues. Germline trimming cut 10 bases from V and 1 base from J; bases unmatched to any gene: 6. Per the germline V gene, CDR1 is WSHSY and CDR2 is SAAADI. CDR3 sequence: CATLTGTNTEAFF. As DNA, the CDR3 is TGCGCCACCCTGACAGGGACGAACACTGAAGCTTTCTTT.

The gene calls are TRBV28 and TRBJ1-3; D gene ambiguous. Deletions cut 1 base from V and 6 bases from J, with 13 bases between. Germline loops: CDR1 MDHEN, CDR2 SYDVKM. The CDR3 is made up of 15 amino acids. The CDR3 reads CASSLLLGRANTIYF. CDR3 DNA: TGTGCCAGCAGTTTATTACTGGGTAGGGCAAACACCATATATTTT.

V usage is TRBV6-5 and J usage is TRBJ2-3; no firm D call. CDR3 length: 13 amino acids. V dropped 0 bases and J dropped 10 bases, with 11 bases sitting between them. Per germline, CDR1 MNHEY and CDR2 SVGAGI. In DNA form, the CDR3 reads TGTGCCAGCAGTTACTCGGGGTCTATGCCGCAGTATTTT. Its protein product is CASSYSGSMPQYF.

V gene TRBV5-1 combines with J gene TRBJ2-7; D gene uncertain. The CDR3 has 14 residues. The V gene's germline CDR1 is SGHRS and CDR2 YFSETQ. The V end lost 0 bases, the J end lost 1 base, and 8 bases lay between the germline ends. Written as DNA, the CDR3 is TGCGCCAGCAGCTTGGGAGGAAGGTCCTACGAGCAGTACTTC. It translates to CASSLGGRSYEQYF.

The chain combines TRBV30 with TRBJ1-2, with TRBD1 identical over 11 bases. This CDR3 spans 15 amino acids. The germline V gene has CDR1 GTSNPN and CDR2 SVGIG (reference sequence). J gave up 6 bases and V 1 base, and 7 bases lay outside the gene matches. DNA of the CDR3: TGTGCCTGGAGTGATAAGGACAGGGGGCGAAATGGCTACACCTTC. Translated, it gives CAWSDKDRGRNGYTF. Full variable domain (missing parts from reference TRBV30 and TRBJ1-2): SQTIHQWPATLVQPVGSPLSLECTVEGTSNPNLYWYRQAAGRGLQLLFYSVGIGQISSEVPQNLSASRPQDRQFILSSKKLLLSDSGFYLCAWSDKDRGRNGYTFGSGTRLTVV.

The CDR3 DNA reads TGTGCCAGCAGCAAGGACGTGAGCTACAATGAGCAGTTCTTC. Protein: CASSKDVSYNEQFF. The chain joins TRBV5-4 to TRBJ2-1; D is undetermined. Germline loops: CDR1 SGHNT, CDR2 YYREEE (reference sequence). CDR3 length: 14 amino acids. Deletions cut 4 bases from V and 3 bases from J, with 11 bases between.

DNA of the CDR3: TGTGCCAGCAGTTACTCAGGGGGCCGAAATTCACCCCTCCACTTT. Its translation is CASSYSGGRNSPLHF. This chain uses TRBV6-5 with TRBJ1-6; 7 bases map to TRBD1. The CDR3 covers 15 residues. The V segment lost 0 bases and the J segment 7 bases; nucleotides outside the gene matches: 3. Germline V gene sequence: CDR1 MNHEY, CDR2 SVGAGI.

The chain combines TRBV29-1 with TRBJ1-1; tentative D call: TRBD1 (6 bases). Germline-derived CDR1 and CDR2 are SQVTM and ANQGSEA. The CDR3 loop spans 14 amino acids. Trimming left V 2 bases short and J 1 base short, with 11 bases between. CDR3 bases: TGCAGCGTTGAAAATTGGGGGGCGAACACTGAAGCTTTCTTT. Translated, it gives CSVENWGANTEAFF. The whole variable domain, remainder taken from reference TRBV29-1 and TRBJ1-1, is SAVISQKPSRDICQRGTSLTIQCQVDSQVTMMFWYRQQPGQSLTLIATANQGSEATYESGFVIDKFPISRPNLTFSTLTVSNMSPEDSSIYLCSVENWGANTEAFFGQGTRLTVV.

This rearrangement joins TRBV5-4 to TRBJ2-3; 8 bases line up with TRBD2. The ends lost 2 bases at V and 0 bases at J; junction bases unmatched: 5. The CDR3 length is 16 residues. Germline V gene sequence: CDR1 SGHNT, CDR2 YYREEE (reference sequence). CDR3 amino acids: CASSFASGSSTDTQYF. The CDR3 DNA reads as TGTGCCAGCAGCTTCGCTAGCGGGTCAAGCACAGATACGCAGTATTTT. The full variable domain, rest sourced from reference TRBV5-4 and TRBJ2-3, is ETGVTQSPTHLIKTRGQQVTLRCSSQSGHNTVSWYQQALGQGPQFIFQYYREEENGRGNFPPRFSGLQFPNYSSELNVNALELDDSALYLCASSFASGSSTDTQYFGPGTRLTVL.

For this clone: One end of the junction varies from germline; a read error may be responsible. V usage is TRBV28 and J usage is TRBJ1-5, with D tentatively TRBD1 (6 bases). The CDR3 sequence is 16 residues long. In germline, CDR1 is MDHEN, CDR2 SYDVKM. The DNA for the CDR3 is TGTACCAGCAGTTTAGAGGGAAGGGGGGGCAATCAGCCCCAGCATTTT. This translates into CTSSLEGRGGNQPQHF.

This clone was counted a single time. V usage is TRBV2 and J usage is TRBJ1-2; D might be TRBD1 (6 bases). The V gene lost 6 bases and the J gene lost 6 bases, with 17 bases spanning the gap. The CDR3 has 14 residues. CDR1 SNHLY and CDR2 FYNNEI come from the germline V gene. Written as DNA, the CDR3 is TGTGCCAGCAGCCCCCAACAGGGTACGAATGGCTACACCTTC. It is translated as CASSPQQGTNGYTF.

The chain joins TRBV2 to TRBJ2-3, with TRBD2 matching 7 bases. V shed 4 bases and J 2 bases; nucleotides not matched to a gene: 6. The CDR3 extends over 15 amino acids. Germline CDR1 SNHLY, CDR2 FYNNEI. Written as DNA, the CDR3 is TGTGCCAGCAGTGTCTCTAGCGGCCTCACAGATACGCAGTATTTT. It specifies CASSVSSGLTDTQYF.

The chain links TRBV5-8 to TRBJ1-2; a possible D gene is TRBD1 (5 bases). V gave up 3 bases and J gave up 4 bases, with 10 bases separating them. Germline V gene sequence: CDR1 SGHTS, CDR2 YDEGEE. The CDR3 contains 13 residues. CDR3 nucleotide sequence: TGTGCCAGCAGCTCCCGGGACCCCTATGGCTACACCTTC. Its protein is CASSSRDPYGYTF.

The chain employs TRBV18 and TRBJ1-3; D not certain. V lost 4 bases and J lost 4, with 8 bases in between. Germline V gives CDR1 KGHSH, CDR2 LQKENI. The CDR3 totals 13 residues. The DNA of the CDR3 is TGTGCCAGCTCACGCGGGTACGGAAACACCATATATTTT. Encoded protein: CASSRGYGNTIYF.